The present T cell receptor (beta chain) was sequenced within a study of blood T cell repertoires in COVID-19. Original methodology: Amplifying reference gene primers gave estimates of nucleated cell counts. Using immunoSEQ multiplex PCR, the repertoire was profiled, and TCRdb retains in-frame clones only, with some absent. V and J calls and clone size are given by that table; D and trimming were obtained from the DNA. The table includes about 230,000 clones, 86% detected once. It was during active infection that Seattle patients were enrolled and then longitudinally followed. Sequences were obtained from peripheral blood. The TCR was taken from a man aged 50-59 years with COVID-19, enrolled during active disease.

The CDR3: CASSLVASGGSSYNEQFF. The CDR3 nucleotides are TGCGCCAGCAGCTTGGTGGCTAGCGGGGGCAGCTCCTACAATGAGCAGTTCTTC. This chain links TRBV5-1 with TRBJ2-1; 10 bases align to TRBD2. CDR3 length: 18 residues. The junction had 6 bases not matched to a gene; V was cut back by 0 bases and J by 0 bases. Germline CDR1 and CDR2: SGHRS and YFSETQ.